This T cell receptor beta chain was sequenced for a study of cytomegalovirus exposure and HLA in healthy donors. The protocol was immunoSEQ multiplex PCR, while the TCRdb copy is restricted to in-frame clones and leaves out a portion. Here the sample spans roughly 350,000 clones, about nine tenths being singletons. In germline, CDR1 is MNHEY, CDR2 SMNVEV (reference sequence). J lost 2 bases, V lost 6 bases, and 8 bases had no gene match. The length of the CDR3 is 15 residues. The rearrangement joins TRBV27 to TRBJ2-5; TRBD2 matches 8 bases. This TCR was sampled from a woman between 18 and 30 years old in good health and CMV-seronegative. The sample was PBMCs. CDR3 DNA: TGTGCCAGCAGCCGTACACTAGCGGAACAAGAGACCCAGTACTTC. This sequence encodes CASSRTLAEQETQYF.